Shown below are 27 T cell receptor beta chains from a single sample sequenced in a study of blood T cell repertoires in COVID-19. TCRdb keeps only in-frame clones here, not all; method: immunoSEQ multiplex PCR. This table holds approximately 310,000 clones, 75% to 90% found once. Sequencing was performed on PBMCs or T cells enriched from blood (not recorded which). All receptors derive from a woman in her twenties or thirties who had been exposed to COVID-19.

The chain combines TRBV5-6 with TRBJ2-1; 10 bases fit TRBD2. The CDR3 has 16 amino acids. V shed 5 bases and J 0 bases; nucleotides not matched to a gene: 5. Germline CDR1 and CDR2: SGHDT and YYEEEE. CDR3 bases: TGTGCCAGCAGACCACTAGCGGGAAGCTCCTACAATGAGCAGTTCTTC. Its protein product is CASRPLAGSSYNEQFF.

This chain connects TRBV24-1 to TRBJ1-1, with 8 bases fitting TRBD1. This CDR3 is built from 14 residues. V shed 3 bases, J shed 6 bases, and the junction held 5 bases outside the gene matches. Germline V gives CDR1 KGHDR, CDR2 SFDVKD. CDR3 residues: CATSDQDRGAEAFF. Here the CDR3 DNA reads TGTGCCACCAGTGATCAAGACAGGGGAGCTGAAGCTTTCTTT.

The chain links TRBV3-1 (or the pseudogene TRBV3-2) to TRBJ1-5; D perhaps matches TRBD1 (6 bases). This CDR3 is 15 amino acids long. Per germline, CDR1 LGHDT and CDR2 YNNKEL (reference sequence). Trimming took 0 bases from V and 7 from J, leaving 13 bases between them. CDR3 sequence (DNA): TGTGCCAGCAGCCAAGATACAGGGTCGTACCAGCCCCAGCATTTT. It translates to CASSQDTGSYQPQHF.

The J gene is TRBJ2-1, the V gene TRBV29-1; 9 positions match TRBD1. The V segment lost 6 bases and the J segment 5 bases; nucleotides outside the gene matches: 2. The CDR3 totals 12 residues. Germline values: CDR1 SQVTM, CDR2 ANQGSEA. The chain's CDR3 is CSVGTGNNEQFF. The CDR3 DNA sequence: TGCAGCGTAGGGACAGGGAACAATGAGCAGTTCTTC.

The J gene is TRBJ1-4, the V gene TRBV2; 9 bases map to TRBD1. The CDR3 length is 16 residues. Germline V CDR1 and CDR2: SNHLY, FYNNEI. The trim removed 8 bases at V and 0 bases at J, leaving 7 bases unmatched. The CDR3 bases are TGTGCCAGCCTTAGAGGACAGGGGACAACTAATGAAAAACTGTTTTTT. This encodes CASLRGQGTTNEKLFF.

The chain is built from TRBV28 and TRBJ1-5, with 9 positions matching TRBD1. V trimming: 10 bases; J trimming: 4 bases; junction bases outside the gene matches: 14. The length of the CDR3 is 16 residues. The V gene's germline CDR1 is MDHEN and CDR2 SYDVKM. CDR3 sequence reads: CATNGDRVALNQPQHF. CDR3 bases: TGTGCCACCAATGGGGACAGGGTCGCCCTAAATCAGCCCCAGCATTTT.

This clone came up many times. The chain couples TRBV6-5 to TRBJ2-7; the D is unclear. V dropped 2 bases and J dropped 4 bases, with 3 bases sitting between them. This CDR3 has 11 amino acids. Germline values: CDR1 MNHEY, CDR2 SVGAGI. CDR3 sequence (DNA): TGTGCCAGCAGTTACCAGTACGAGCAGTACTTC. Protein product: CASSYQYEQYF.

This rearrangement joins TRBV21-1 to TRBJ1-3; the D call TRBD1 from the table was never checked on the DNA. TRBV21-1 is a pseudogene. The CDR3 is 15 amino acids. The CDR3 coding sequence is TGTGCCAGCAGCAAACTTCGACACTCTGGAAACACCATATATTTT. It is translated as CASSKLRHSGNTIYF.

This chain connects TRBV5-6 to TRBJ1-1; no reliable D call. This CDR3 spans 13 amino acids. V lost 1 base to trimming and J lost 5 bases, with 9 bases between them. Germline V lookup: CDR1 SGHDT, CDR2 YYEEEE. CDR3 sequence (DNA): TGTGCCAGCAGCTTGTCAGGAGGGACTGAAGCTTTCTTT. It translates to CASSLSGGTEAFF.

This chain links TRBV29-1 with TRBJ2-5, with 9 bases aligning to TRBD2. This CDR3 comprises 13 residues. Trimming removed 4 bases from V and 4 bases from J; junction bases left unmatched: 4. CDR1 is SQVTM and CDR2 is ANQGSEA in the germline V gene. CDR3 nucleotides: TGCAGCGTTGGAGCGGGGGGTGCAGAGACCCAGTACTTC. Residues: CSVGAGGAETQYF.

The CDR3 region is CASQIGDTNQPQHF. The CDR3 DNA reads TGTGCCAGTCAAATTGGGGACACAAATCAGCCCCAGCATTTT. V gene TRBV19 combines with J gene TRBJ1-5; tentative D call: TRBD1 (6 bases). The CDR3 sequence is 14 residues long. The germline V gene has CDR1 LNHDA and CDR2 SQIVND (reference sequence). Trimming shortened V by 8 bases and J by 4 bases, and 15 bases separated the two germline ends.

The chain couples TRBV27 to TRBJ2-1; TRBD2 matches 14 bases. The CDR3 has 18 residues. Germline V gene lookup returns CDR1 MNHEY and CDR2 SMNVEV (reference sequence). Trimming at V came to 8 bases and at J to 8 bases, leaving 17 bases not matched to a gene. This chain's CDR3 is CASAEPTSGRALSYEQFF. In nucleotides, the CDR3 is TGTGCCAGCGCGGAACCGACTAGCGGGAGGGCCCTTAGTTATGAGCAGTTCTTC.

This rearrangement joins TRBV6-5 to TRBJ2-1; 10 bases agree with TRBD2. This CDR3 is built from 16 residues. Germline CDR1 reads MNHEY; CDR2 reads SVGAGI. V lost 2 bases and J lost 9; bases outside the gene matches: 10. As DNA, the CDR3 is TGTGCCAGCAGTTACCGGCTAGCGGGAGAGTCGGGTGAGCAGTTCTTC. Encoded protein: CASSYRLAGESGEQFF.

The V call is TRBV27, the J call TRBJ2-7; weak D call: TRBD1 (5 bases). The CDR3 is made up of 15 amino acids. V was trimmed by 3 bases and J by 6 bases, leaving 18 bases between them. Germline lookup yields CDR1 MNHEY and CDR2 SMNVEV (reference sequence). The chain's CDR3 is CASSLVVPRDFEQYF. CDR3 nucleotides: TGTGCCAGCAGTTTGGTGGTGCCCAGGGATTTCGAGCAGTACTTC.

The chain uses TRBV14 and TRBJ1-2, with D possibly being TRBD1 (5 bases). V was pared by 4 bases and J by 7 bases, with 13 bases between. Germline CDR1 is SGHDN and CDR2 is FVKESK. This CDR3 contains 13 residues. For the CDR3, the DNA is TGTGCCAGCAGCCTCTCCAGGGTTGTTGGCTACACCTTC. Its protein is CASSLSRVVGYTF.

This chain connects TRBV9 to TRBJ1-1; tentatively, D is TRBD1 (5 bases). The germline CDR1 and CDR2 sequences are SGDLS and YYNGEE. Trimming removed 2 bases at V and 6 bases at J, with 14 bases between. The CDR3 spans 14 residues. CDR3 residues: CASSVRTYSAEAFF. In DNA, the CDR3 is TGTGCCAGCAGCGTGCGGACATACTCTGCTGAAGCTTTCTTT.

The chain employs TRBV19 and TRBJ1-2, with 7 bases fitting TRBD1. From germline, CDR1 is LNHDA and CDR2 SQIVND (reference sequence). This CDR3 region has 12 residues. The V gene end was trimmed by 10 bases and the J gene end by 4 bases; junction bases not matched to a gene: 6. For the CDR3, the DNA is TGTGCCACAACAGGGGTGGGCTATGGCTACACCTTC. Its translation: CATTGVGYGYTF.

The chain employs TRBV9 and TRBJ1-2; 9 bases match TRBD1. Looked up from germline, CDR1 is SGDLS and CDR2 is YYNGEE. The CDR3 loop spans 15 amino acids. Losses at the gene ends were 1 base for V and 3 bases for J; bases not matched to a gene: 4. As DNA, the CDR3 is TGTGCCAGCAGCGTATCCGGGACAGGGCACTATGGCTACACCTTC. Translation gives CASSVSGTGHYGYTF.

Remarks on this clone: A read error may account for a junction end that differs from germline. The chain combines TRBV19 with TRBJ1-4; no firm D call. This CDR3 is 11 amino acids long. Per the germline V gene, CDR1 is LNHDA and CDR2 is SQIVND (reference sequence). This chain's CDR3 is CASRSAGVAHF. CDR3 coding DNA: TGTGCCAGTAGGAGTGCCGGGGTAGCTCATTTT.

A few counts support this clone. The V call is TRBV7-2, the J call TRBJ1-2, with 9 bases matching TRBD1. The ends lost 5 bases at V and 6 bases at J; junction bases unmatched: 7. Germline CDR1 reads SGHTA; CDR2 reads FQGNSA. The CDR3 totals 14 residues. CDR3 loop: CASSPGTGWDGYTF. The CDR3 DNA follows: TGTGCCAGCAGCCCAGGGACAGGGTGGGATGGCTACACCTTC.

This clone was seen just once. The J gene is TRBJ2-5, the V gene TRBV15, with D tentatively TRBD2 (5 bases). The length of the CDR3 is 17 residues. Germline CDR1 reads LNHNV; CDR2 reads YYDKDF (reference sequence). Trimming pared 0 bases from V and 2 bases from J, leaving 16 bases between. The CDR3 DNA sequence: TGTGCCACCAGCAGAGATCTCCCGGGGATAGATCAAGAGACCCAGTACTTC. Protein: CATSRDLPGIDQETQYF.

DNA for the CDR3: TGTGCCAGCAGTTACTCGTGGGACACAGGCTACGAGCAGTACTTC. This encodes CASSYSWDTGYEQYF. The chain employs TRBV6-5 and TRBJ2-7; TRBD1 is a possible D gene (6 bases). The CDR3 runs 15 residues. The V end lost 0 bases, the J end lost 3 bases, and 12 bases lay between the germline ends. Germline V gene lookup returns CDR1 MNHEY and CDR2 SVGAGI.

CDR3: CAKGRYQETQYF. The CDR3 DNA sequence: TGTGCCAAGGGGCGTTACCAAGAGACCCAGTACTTC. V is TRBV9 and J is TRBJ2-5, with D perhaps matching TRBD1 (5 bases). CDR1 and CDR2 from the germline V gene are SGDLS and YYNGEE. CDR3 length equals 12 residues. V dropped 9 bases and J dropped 0 bases, with 9 bases sitting between them.

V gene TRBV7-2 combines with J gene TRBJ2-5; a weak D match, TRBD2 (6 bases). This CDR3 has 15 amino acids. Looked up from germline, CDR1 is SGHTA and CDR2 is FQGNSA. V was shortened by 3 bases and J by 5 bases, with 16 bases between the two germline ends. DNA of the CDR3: TGTGCCAGCAGCTTGGGGTTCCGGGCGGGGGAGACCCAGTACTTC. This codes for CASSLGFRAGETQYF.

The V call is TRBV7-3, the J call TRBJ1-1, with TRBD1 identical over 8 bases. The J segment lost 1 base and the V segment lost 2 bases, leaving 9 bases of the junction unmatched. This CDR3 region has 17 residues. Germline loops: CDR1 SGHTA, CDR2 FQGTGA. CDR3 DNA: TGTGCCAGCAGCTTATCCTCAGGGGGCGGCTGGAACACTGAAGCTTTCTTT. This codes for CASSLSSGGGWNTEAFF. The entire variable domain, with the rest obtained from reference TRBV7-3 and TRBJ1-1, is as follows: GAGVSQTPSNKVTEKGKYVELRCDPISGHTALYWYRQSLGQGPEFLIYFQGTGAADDSGLPNDRFFAVRPEGSVSTLKIQRTERGDSAVYLCASSLSSGGGWNTEAFFGQGTRLTVV.

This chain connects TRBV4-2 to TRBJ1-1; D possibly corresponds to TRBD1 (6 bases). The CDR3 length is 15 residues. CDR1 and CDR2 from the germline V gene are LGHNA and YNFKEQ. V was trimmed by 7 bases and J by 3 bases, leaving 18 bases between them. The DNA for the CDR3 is TGTGCCAGCATGGCGGAAAACAGGGTGGACACTGAAGCTTTCTTT. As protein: CASMAENRVDTEAFF.

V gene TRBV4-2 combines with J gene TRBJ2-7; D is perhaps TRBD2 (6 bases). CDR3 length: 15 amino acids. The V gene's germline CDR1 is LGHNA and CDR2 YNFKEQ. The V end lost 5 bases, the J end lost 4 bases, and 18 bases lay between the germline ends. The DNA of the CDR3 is TGTGCCAGCAGCGTCCAACTAGCTACCCTTTACGAGCAGTACTTC. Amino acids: CASSVQLATLYEQYF.